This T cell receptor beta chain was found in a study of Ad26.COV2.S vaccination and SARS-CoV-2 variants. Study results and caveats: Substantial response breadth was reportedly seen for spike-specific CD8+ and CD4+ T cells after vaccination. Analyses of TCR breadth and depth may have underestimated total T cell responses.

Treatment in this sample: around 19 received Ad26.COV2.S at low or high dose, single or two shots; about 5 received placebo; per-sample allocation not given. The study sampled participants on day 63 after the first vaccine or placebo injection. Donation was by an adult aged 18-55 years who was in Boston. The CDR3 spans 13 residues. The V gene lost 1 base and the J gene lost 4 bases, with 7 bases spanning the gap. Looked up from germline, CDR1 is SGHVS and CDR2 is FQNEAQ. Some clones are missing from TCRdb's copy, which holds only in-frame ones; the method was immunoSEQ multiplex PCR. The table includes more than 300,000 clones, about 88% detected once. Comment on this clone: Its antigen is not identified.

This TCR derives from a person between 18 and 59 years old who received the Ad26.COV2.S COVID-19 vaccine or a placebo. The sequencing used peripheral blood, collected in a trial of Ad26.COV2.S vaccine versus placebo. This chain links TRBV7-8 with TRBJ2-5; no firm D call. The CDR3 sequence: CASSLEERETQYF. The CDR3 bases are TGTGCCAGCAGCTTAGAGGAGCGAGAGACCCAGTACTTC.